Listed below are T cell receptor beta chains from one sample, sequenced in a study of cytomegalovirus exposure and HLA in healthy donors. Only in-frame clones appear in the TCRdb table, and some are missing; sequencing was by immunoSEQ multiplex PCR. The table for this sample gives roughly 110,000 clones. Sample: PBMCs. The source is a man aged 30 to 45 in good health and CMV-seronegative. Both conserved end residues are part of each CDR3. D genes are given only for firm matches.

d_call	v_call	j_call	cdr3_length	cdr3_nt	cdr3_aa
TRBD1	TRBV6-1	TRBJ1-6	13	TGTGCCAGCAGTGACACAGGGGACTCACCCCTCCACTTT	CASSDTGDSPLHF
.	TRBV4-1	TRBJ1-5	15	TGCGCCAGCAGCCAAGATGCAGGGGACCATCAGCCCCAGCATTTT	CASSQDAGDHQPQHF
.	TRBV4-3	TRBJ2-2	16	TGCGCCAGCAGCCAAGATGGCGGGGGCAACACCGGGGAGCTGTTTTTT	CASSQDGGGNTGELFF
TRBD1	TRBV9	TRBJ1-4	15	TGTGCCAGCAGCGTCGCGACAGGGGGCGCGTCACAACTGTTTTTT	CASSVATGGASQLFF
TRBD2	TRBV13	TRBJ2-5	17	TGTGCCAGCAGCTCCCGGGGGCTAGCGGGGGGCCGAGAGACCCAGTACTTC	CASSSRGLAGGRETQYF
TRBD1	TRBV28	TRBJ1-3	15	TGTGCCAGCACTCCGGACAGGGCCGCAGGAAACACCATATATTTT	CASTPDRAAGNTIYF
.	TRBV5-1	TRBJ1-2	12	TGCGCCAGCAGCTTGGACGCGGCTGGCTACACCTTC	CASSLDAAGYTF
TRBD2	TRBV4-2	TRBJ2-5	18	TGTGCCAGCAGCCAAGATGGACTCCTAGCGGGGGGGCGGGAGACCCAGTACTTC	CASSQDGLLAGGRETQYF
.	TRBV29-1	TRBJ1-1	12	TGCAGCGTGAGACGGGTGAACACTGAAGCTTTCTTT	CSVRRVNTEAFF
.	TRBV2	TRBJ2-2	15	TGTGCCAGCAGTGAGAGGGGACAGAACACCGGGGAGCTGTTTTTT	CASSERGQNTGELFF
.	TRBV10-3	TRBJ1-4	13	TGTGCCATCAGTGAGTCGACAGATGAAAAACTGTTTTTT	CAISESTDEKLFF
TRBD1	TRBV28	TRBJ1-2	16	TGTGCCAGCAGTTTATTGGGGACAGGGGGCAATTATGGCTACACCTTC	CASSLLGTGGNYGYTF
.	TRBV5-1	TRBJ1-1	16	TGCGCCAGCAGCTTGGAAGCGCGAATCCGGGACACTGAAGCTTTCTTT	CASSLEARIRDTEAFF
.	TRBV28	TRBJ2-2	16	TGTGCCAGCATCCCGACCCGGGGGAGCGACACCGGGGAGCTGTTTTTT	CASIPTRGSDTGELFF
.	TRBV27	TRBJ2-3	21	TGTGCCAGCAGTTCCCCCCAGGGTTTACTGGATAACTACCTCTTCACAGATACGCAGTATTTT	CASSSPQGLLDNYLFTDTQYF
TRBD1	TRBV5-1	TRBJ2-7	16	TGCGCCAGCAGCTTGGCCGGGACAGGGGGAAGGCACGAGCAGTACTTC	CASSLAGTGGRHEQYF
TRBD1	TRBV19	TRBJ1-5	18	TGTGCCAGTAGCACCGACAGGGGGCCTGGGGTTAGCAATCAGCCCCAGCATTTT	CASSTDRGPGVSNQPQHF
TRBD1	TRBV27	TRBJ1-1	14	TGTGCCAGCAGTTACGACAGGGTCTGGACTGAAGCTTTCTTT	CASSYDRVWTEAFF
TRBD1	TRBV2	TRBJ1-2	14	TGTGCCAGCAGTGCATCGGCAGGGGGCGATGGCTACACCTTC	CASSASAGGDGYTF
.	TRBV5-4	TRBJ2-7	16	TGTGCCAGCAGCTTGGACGGGGGAAGAATAGGTTACGAGCAGTACTTC	CASSLDGGRIGYEQYF
TRBD1	TRBV5-1	TRBJ1-2	14	TGCGCCAGCACCGAATCGACAGGGATCGGAGGCTACACCTTC	CASTESTGIGGYTF
.	TRBV29-1	TRBJ2-5	14	TGCAGCGCCTCGGGGTACACGTTGCAAGAGACCCAGTACTTC	CSASGYTLQETQYF
TRBD1	TRBV27	TRBJ2-3	15	TGTGCCAGCAGCTTACAGGGGAGAGAGGCAGATACGCAGTATTTT	CASSLQGREADTQYF
TRBD1	TRBV27	TRBJ1-6	15	TGTGCCAGCAGTCCCCGGGACAGGGGGCCATCACCCCTCCACTTT	CASSPRDRGPSPLHF
.	TRBV7-3	TRBJ2-1	15	TGTGCCAGCAGCCTTCGTGGACAGCACCTAGATGAGCAGTTCTTC	CASSLRGQHLDEQFF
.	TRBV19	TRBJ1-5	16	TGTGCCAGTAGGTCCAGAAGGACTGAGAGCAATCAGCCCCAGCATTTT	CASRSRRTESNQPQHF
.	TRBV28	TRBJ1-2	15	TGTGCCAGCAGTTTAAGCTCCGGGAGAATCTATGGCTACACCTTC	CASSLSSGRIYGYTF
.	TRBV28	TRBJ1-3	16	TGTGCCAGCAGTCCCCCCACAGGGTACTCTGGAAACACCATATATTTT	CASSPPTGYSGNTIYF
TRBD2	TRBV10-3	TRBJ2-3	13	TGTGCCAACGCGGGGGGTGGAACAGATACGCAGTATTTT	CANAGGGTDTQYF
.	TRBV7-2	TRBJ2-7	14	TGTGCCAGCAGCTTAGTGGGCCCCCCCTACGAGCAGTACTTC	CASSLVGPPYEQYF
TRBD1	TRBV29-1	TRBJ1-3	16	TGCAGCGTCCGGACAGGGGGTTCAGCAGCTGGAAACACCATATATTTT	CSVRTGGSAAGNTIYF
TRBD1	TRBV6-5	TRBJ1-5	13	TGTGCCAGCGGCTGGGACAGGGAACAGCCCCAGCATTTT	CASGWDREQPQHF
.	TRBV12-5	TRBJ2-7	18	TGTGCTAGTGCTTTAGGGAGGAGCGGGCAGACCCTACCCCACGAGCAGTACTTC	CASALGRSGQTLPHEQYF
.	TRBV7-9	TRBJ2-2	14	TGTGCCAGCAGCGCCACTCCGCGGACCGGGGAGCTGTTTTTT	CASSATPRTGELFF
.	TRBV5-1	TRBJ2-7	15	TGCGCCAGCAGCTTGAGACCGCAGGGGAGTGGCGAGCAGTACTTC	CASSLRPQGSGEQYF
TRBD1	TRBV6-4	TRBJ1-6	14	TGTGCCAGCAGCCTCGACAGGGATAATTCACCCCTCCACTTT	CASSLDRDNSPLHF
.	TRBV18	TRBJ2-5	15	TGTGCCAGCTCACCCCCTAGCCGGCGCCAAGAGACCCAGTACTTC	CASSPPSRRQETQYF
TRBD1	TRBV5-4	TRBJ1-4	18	TGTGCCAGCAGCAAAACCGGGACAGGGCCCTCTGGGAGTGAAAAACTGTTTTTT	CASSKTGTGPSGSEKLFF
TRBD1	TRBV5-1	TRBJ2-1	13	TGCGCCAGCAGCTCGACAACAGGGGGACCTGAGTTCTTC	CASSSTTGGPEFF
TRBD2	TRBV5-1	TRBJ2-2	16	TGCGCCAGCAGCCCCAATAGCGGGGCCAACACCGGGGAGCTGTTTTTT	CASSPNSGANTGELFF
.	TRBV5-5	TRBJ1-5	14	TGTGCCAGCAGCCCATCCAGGGGCGGACAGCCCCAGCATTTT	CASSPSRGGQPQHF
TRBD1	TRBV28	TRBJ2-7	15	TGTGCCAGCAGCCCCCCCGACAGGGTTTCCTACGAGCAGTACTTC	CASSPPDRVSYEQYF
.	TRBV27	TRBJ1-1	14	TGTGCCAGCAGTCCCGACAGGTATGAGTTGGGGTCTTTCTTT	CASSPDRYELGSFF
.	TRBV4-3	TRBJ2-7	12	TGCGCCAGCAGCTCCCATGGGCACGAGCAGTACTTC	CASSSHGHEQYF
.	TRBV6-5	TRBJ1-2	15	TGTGCCAGCAGTTACTCGAGACATCCTAACTATGGCTACACCTTC	CASSYSRHPNYGYTF
TRBD1	TRBV7-2	TRBJ2-7	18	TGTGCCAGCAGGCCCACCGGGACAGGGTATTTGTCTCGGTACGAGCAGTACTTC	CASRPTGTGYLSRYEQYF